A single T cell receptor beta chain is shown here with its context. This CDR3 has 15 amino acids. V dropped 1 base and J dropped 7; count of bases not matched to a gene: 9. Germline V gene lookup returns CDR1 SGHNT and CDR2 YYREEE (reference sequence). TCRdb keeps only in-frame clones here, not all; method: immunoSEQ multiplex PCR. The sample yields 350,000 to 500,000 clones, 80% to 90% seen once. The data belong to a study of blood T cell repertoires in COVID-19. The receptor's source is a man aged 18 to 30 with COVID-19, enrolled during active disease. What was sequenced was peripheral blood. The V call is TRBV5-4, the J call TRBJ2-3; TRBD1 matches 7 bases. CDR3 loop: CASSLRVGQTNTQYF. DNA of the CDR3: TGTGCCAGCAGCTTGCGTGTGGGACAGACTAATACGCAGTATTTT.